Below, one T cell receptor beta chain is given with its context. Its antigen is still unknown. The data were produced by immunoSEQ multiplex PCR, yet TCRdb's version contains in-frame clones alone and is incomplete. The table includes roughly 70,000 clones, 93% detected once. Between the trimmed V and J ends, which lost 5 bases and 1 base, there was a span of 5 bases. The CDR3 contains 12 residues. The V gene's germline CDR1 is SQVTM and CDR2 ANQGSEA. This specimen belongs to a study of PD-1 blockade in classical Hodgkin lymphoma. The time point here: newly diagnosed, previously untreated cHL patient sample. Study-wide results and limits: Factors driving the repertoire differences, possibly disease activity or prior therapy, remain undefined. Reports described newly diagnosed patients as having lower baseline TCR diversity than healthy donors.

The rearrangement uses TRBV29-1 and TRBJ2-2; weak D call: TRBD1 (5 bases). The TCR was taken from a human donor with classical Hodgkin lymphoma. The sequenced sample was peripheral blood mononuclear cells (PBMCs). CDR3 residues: CSVTGNTGELFF. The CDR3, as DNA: TGCAGCGTTACAGGGAACACCGGGGAGCTGTTTTTT.